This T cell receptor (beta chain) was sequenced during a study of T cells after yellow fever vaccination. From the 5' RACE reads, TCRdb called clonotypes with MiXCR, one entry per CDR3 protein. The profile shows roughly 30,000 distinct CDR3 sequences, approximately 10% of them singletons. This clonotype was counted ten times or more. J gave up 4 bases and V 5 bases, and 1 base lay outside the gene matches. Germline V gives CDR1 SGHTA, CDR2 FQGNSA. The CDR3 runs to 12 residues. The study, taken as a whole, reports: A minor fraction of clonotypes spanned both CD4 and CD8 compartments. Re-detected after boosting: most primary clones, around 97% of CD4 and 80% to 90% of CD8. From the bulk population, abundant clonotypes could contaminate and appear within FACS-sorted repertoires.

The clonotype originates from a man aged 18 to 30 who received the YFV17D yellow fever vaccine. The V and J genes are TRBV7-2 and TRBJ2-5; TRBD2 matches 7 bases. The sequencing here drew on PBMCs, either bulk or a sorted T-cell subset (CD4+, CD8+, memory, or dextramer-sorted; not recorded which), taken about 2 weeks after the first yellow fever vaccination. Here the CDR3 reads CASSGGGETQYF. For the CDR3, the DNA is TGTGCCAGCAGCGGGGGGGGAGAGACCCAGTACTTC.